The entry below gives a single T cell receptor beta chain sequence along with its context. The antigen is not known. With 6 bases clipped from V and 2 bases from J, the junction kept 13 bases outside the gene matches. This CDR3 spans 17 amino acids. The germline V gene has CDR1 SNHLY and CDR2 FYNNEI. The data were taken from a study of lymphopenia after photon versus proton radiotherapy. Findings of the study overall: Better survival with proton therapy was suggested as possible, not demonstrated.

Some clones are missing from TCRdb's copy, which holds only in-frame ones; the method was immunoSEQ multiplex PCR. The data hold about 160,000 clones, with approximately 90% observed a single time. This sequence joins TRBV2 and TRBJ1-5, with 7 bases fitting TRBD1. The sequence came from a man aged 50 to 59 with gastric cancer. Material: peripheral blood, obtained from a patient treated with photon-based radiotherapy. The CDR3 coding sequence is TGTGCCAGCAGACTCAGGGGGTCGGTTCTCGGCAATCAGCCCCAGCATTTT. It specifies CASRLRGSVLGNQPQHF.